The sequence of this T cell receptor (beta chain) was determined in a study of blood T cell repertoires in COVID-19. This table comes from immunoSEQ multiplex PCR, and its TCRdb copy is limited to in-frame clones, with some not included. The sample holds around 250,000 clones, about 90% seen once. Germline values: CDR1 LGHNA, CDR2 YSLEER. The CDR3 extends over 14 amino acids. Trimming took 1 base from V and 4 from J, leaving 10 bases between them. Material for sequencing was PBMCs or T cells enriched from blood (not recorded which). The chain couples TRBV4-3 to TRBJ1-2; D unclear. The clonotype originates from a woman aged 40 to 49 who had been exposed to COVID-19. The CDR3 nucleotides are TGCGCCAGCAGCCAAGTTGAGGGCGGCTATGGCTACACCTTC. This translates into CASSQVEGGYGYTF.